The 26 T cell receptor delta chains listed next were all sequenced from one sample in a study of Vδ1+ human thymocytes. No antigen is known for these receptors. RNA was extracted from the cells and then reverse transcribed. Pooled V-gene forward primers with one constant-region reverse primer generated the CDR3 amplicons by multiplex PCR. TCRdb used CATT to re-call clones from the multiplex PCR reads. Of 20,000 to 25,000 delta-chain clones in the sample, around 7.9% are singletons; the top ten hold 0.85% to 1%. General study findings and limits: In the thymus, TRG and TRD repertoires looked highly polyclonal with Gaussian CDR3 lengths.

Sequences were obtained from Vdelta1+ gamma-delta thymocytes from the thymus. The subset here: FACS-sorted CD3+ TCRalphabeta- TCRVdelta1+ TCRVdelta2- thymocytes. The receptors stem from a child less than two years old who had congenital heart surgery.

This clone was seen only a few times. The rearrangement links TRDV1 to TRDJ1; 8 nucleotides match TRDD3. In germline, CDR1 is TSWWSYY, CDR2 QGS. Trimming took 11 bases from V and 1 from J; bases not matched to a gene: 6. This CDR3 has 13 amino acids. The CDR3 spells CALVWGTTDKLIF. The CDR3 bases are TGTGCTTTAGTCTGGGGGACCACCGATAAACTCATCTTT.

V gene TRDV2 combines with J gene TRDJ1; perhaps TRDD3 as D (5 bases). The CDR3 totals 18 residues. Germline V gene data show CDR1 as GEAIGNYY and CDR2 as EKD. The V and J ends lost 0 bases and 7 bases respectively, with 26 bases between them. The CDR3 region has the DNA TGTGCCTGTGACACCGTGATACCATGCCTGGCGCTCAGAGGTAAACTCATCTTT. It yields the protein CACDTVIPCLALRGKLIF.

This clone has more than one count but fewer than ten. V gene TRDV1 combines with J gene TRDJ1, with 8 nucleotides matching TRDD2. V dropped 2 bases and J dropped 3; count of bases not matched to a gene: 23. The CDR3 length is 21 residues. Germline V gene data show CDR1 as TSWWSYY and CDR2 as QGS. The CDR3 loop reads CALGERKAFLWKRGVPDKLIF. For the CDR3, the DNA is TGTGCTCTTGGGGAAAGGAAGGCCTTCCTATGGAAAAGGGGGGTCCCCGATAAACTCATCTTT.

This clone was seen only a few times. The rearrangement links TRDV1 to TRDJ1, with 9 bases matching TRDD3. With 1 base clipped from V and 1 base from J, the junction kept 22 bases outside the gene matches. Germline V gene sequence: CDR1 TSWWSYY, CDR2 QGS. This CDR3 is 22 amino acids long. This chain's CDR3 is CALGERRPSHPTGDTGTDKLIF. Written as DNA, the CDR3 is TGTGCTCTTGGGGAACGTAGACCTTCCCACCCTACTGGGGATACGGGCACCGATAAACTCATCTTT.

This clone has just a few counts. The chain joins TRDV1 to TRDJ1; D perhaps matches TRDD3 (6 bases). Trimming shortened V by 1 base and J by 0 bases, and 24 bases separated the two germline ends. From germline, CDR1 is TSWWSYY and CDR2 QGS. This CDR3 has 20 amino acids. Here the CDR3 reads CALGEHCGPGDYENTDKLIF. The CDR3, as DNA: TGTGCTCTTGGGGAACACTGCGGTCCCGGGGATTATGAGAACACCGATAAACTCATCTTT.

This clone was seen only a few times. The chain joins TRDV1 to TRDJ1, with TRDD3 identical over 12 bases. Germline CDR1 reads TSWWSYY; CDR2 reads QGS. The J segment lost 0 bases and the V segment lost 0 bases, leaving 26 bases of the junction unmatched. CDR3 length: 25 residues. This chain's CDR3 is CALGELWGHFLRPTGGYLYTDKLIF. CDR3 in DNA: TGTGCTCTTGGGGAACTGTGGGGACACTTCCTACGTCCTACTGGGGGATACCTGTACACCGATAAACTCATCTTT.

The chain joins TRDV1 to TRDJ1, with TRDD3 matching 8 bases. CDR1 and CDR2 from the germline V gene are TSWWSYY and QGS. The CDR3 extends over 16 amino acids. Trimming at V came to 2 bases and at J to 1 base, leaving 6 bases not matched to a gene. The CDR3 sequence is CALGELLGAITDKLIF. CDR3 coding DNA: TGTGCTCTTGGGGAATTACTGGGGGCTATCACCGATAAACTCATCTTT.

This clone was found a few times. V and J are TRDV1 and TRDJ1; 10 bases are shared with TRDD3. This CDR3 region has 22 residues. V trimming: 5 bases; J trimming: 0 bases; junction bases outside the gene matches: 24. Germline lookup yields CDR1 TSWWSYY and CDR2 QGS. Here the CDR3 DNA reads TGTGCTCTTGGGAAGCCCCCGGGCCTTCCCAGCTCCTGGGGGATAGACACCGATAAACTCATCTTT. Protein: CALGKPPGLPSSWGIDTDKLIF.

The rearrangement uses TRDV1 and TRDJ1, with a weak D call TRDD2 (5 bases). There are 18 residues in the CDR3. V was pared by 5 bases and J by 0 bases, with 22 bases between. The germline V gene has CDR1 TSWWSYY and CDR2 QGS. The CDR3: CALGKGQAPLPYTDKLIF. In nucleotides, the CDR3 is TGTGCTCTTGGGAAGGGACAGGCGCCACTTCCGTACACCGATAAACTCATCTTT.

No call was made for the V gene; the J gene is TRDJ2. The CDR3 extends over 18 amino acids. Here the CDR3 DNA reads TGTGCTCTTGGGGAACTCAGCTGGGCTAAAGCTTTGACAGCACAACTCTTCTTT. Residues: CALGELSWAKALTAQLFF.

This chain links TRDV1 with TRDJ2; 10 bases are shared with TRDD3. TCRdb does not report a J gene; here it was assigned by matching the DNA to germline references. The V and J ends lost 2 bases and 6 bases, in that order; junction bases with no gene match: 15. CDR1 is TSWWSYY and CDR2 is QGS in the germline V gene. The CDR3 contains 19 residues. The CDR3 spells CALGEREYVPGGYAAQLFF. For the CDR3, the DNA is TGTGCTCTTGGGGAAAGGGAGTACGTTCCCGGGGGATACGCAGCACAACTCTTCTTT.

This clone was seen a handful of times. This chain links TRDV1 with TRDJ1, with 9 nucleotides matching TRDD2. The CDR3 is 22 residues long. The J segment lost 2 bases and the V segment lost 1 base, leaving 23 bases of the junction unmatched. CDR1 is TSWWSYY, CDR2 QGS, per germline. In DNA, the CDR3 is TGTGCTCTTGGGGAACGTAGCCTTCCTACGGAGGATAGGTCCTGTGGGACCGATAAACTCATCTTT. This codes for CALGERSLPTEDRSCGTDKLIF.

In the case of this clone: This likely stems from a read error, as it lies one base from a far larger clone. This chain joins TRDV2 and TRDJ2; TRDD3 agrees at 7 bases. Here the J gene was assigned by germline matching of the DNA, as TCRdb has none. From germline, CDR1 is GEAIGNYY and CDR2 EKD. CDR3 length equals 19 residues. The J segment lost 0 bases and the V segment lost 1 base, leaving 13 bases of the junction unmatched. The CDR3 DNA sequence: TGTGCCTGTGACACGGAGTACCGGGGGATGCCATCTTTGACAGCACAACTCTTCTTT. It codes for CACDTEYRGMPSLTAQLFF.

The chain links TRDV1 to TRDJ1, with TRDD3 matching over 13 bases. Trimming cost V 0 bases and J 3 bases; bases outside gene matches: 22. This CDR3 is 23 amino acids long. Looked up from germline, CDR1 is TSWWSYY and CDR2 is QGS. CDR3 loop: CALGELSDVYWGIRSELPDKLIF. The CDR3 DNA is TGTGCTCTTGGGGAACTATCAGATGTCTACTGGGGGATACGCAGCGAGCTACCCGATAAACTCATCTTT.

The J gene is given as TRDJ1, and the V gene is not called. The CDR3 runs to 17 residues. This chain's CDR3 is CALGEGPRRPRADKLIF. The CDR3 DNA reads as TGTGCTCTTGGGGAAGGGCCGCGGAGGCCCCGCGCCGATAAACTCATCTTT.

The chain recombines TRDV1 with TRDJ1, with a weak D call TRDD3 (6 bases). The V gene lost 0 bases and the J gene lost 0 bases, with 14 bases spanning the gap. CDR3 size: 17 residues. Germline assignment: CDR1 TSWWSYY and CDR2 QGS. This CDR3 is CALGELGRDIDTDKLIF. CDR3 coding DNA: TGTGCTCTTGGGGAACTAGGTCGGGATATCGACACCGATAAACTCATCTTT.

This clone has more than one count but fewer than ten. J is TRDJ1 and V is TRDV1; 7 nucleotides match TRDD3. The CDR3 extends over 20 amino acids. Trimming took 3 bases from V and 2 from J; bases not matched to a gene: 21. The germline gives CDR1 TSWWSYY, CDR2 QGS. CDR3 DNA: TGTGCTCTTGGGGAGAGCATTCCCCCGTACTGGGGTCTGAGGACCGATAAACTCATCTTT. It codes for CALGESIPPYWGLRTDKLIF.

This clone has just a few counts. The rearrangement joins TRDV2 to TRDJ1, with 9 positions matching TRDD3. V was pared by 0 bases and J by 0 bases, with 13 bases of the junction left unmatched. Per germline, CDR1 GEAIGNYY and CDR2 EKD. This CDR3 is 19 amino acids long. The CDR3 spells CACDTLPPVLGDNTDKLIF. CDR3 in DNA: TGTGCCTGTGACACCCTTCCTCCCGTACTGGGGGACAACACCGATAAACTCATCTTT.

The V and J genes are TRDV1 and TRDJ1, with D possibly matching TRDD2 (6 bases). The CDR3 loop spans 20 amino acids. V was trimmed by 4 bases and J by 7 bases, leaving 34 bases between them. Germline CDR1 is TSWWSYY and CDR2 is QGS. The CDR3 region has the DNA TGTGCTCTTGGGGTGGCCTTCCCACATCCCGCTAGGGGCCCCAAGTGTAAACTCATCTTT. Its translation: CALGVAFPHPARGPKCKLIF.

This clone was seen more than once but under ten times. This chain links TRDV1 with TRDJ1; 7 bases align to TRDD3. The germline V gene encodes CDR1 TSWWSYY and CDR2 QGS. The CDR3 is 21 amino acids. The trim removed 5 bases at V and 0 bases at J, leaving 24 bases unmatched. CDR3 sequence (DNA): TGTGCTCTTGGGAAAACGAGACCCCCCATTCTGGGGGCCCAGTACACCGATAAACTCATCTTT. Translated, it gives CALGKTRPPILGAQYTDKLIF.

A few counts support this clone. V and J are TRDV1 and TRDJ1; 12 nucleotides line up with TRDD3. Germline CDR1 and CDR2: TSWWSYY and QGS. J was trimmed by 2 bases and V by 2 bases; bases with no gene match: 12. The CDR3 extends over 19 amino acids. CDR3 in amino acids: CALGESLLLGDTWTDKLIF. In DNA, the CDR3 is TGTGCTCTTGGGGAAAGCCTCTTACTGGGGGATACATGGACCGATAAACTCATCTTT.

About this clone itself: Germline is not matched at one junction end, which may reflect a read error. Other DNA sequences from this sample encode an identical CDR3 as well. V gene TRDV1 combines with J gene TRDJ1, with D unresolved. CDR1 is TSWWSYY and CDR2 is QGS in the germline V gene. There are 15 residues in the CDR3. This CDR3 is CALGPKPWVTDKLIF. Here the CDR3 DNA reads TGTGCGCTTGGGCCTAAGCCGTGGGTCACCGATAAACTCATCTTT.

This clone has a handful of counts. The rearrangement joins TRDV1 to TRDJ1, with 11 bases lining up with TRDD3. The germline gives CDR1 TSWWSYY, CDR2 QGS. The CDR3 is made up of 20 amino acids. The trim removed 2 bases at V and 0 bases at J, leaving 14 bases unmatched. CDR3 protein: CALGEAAFRGGYAYTDKLIF. The DNA for the CDR3 is TGTGCTCTTGGGGAAGCGGCCTTCCGTGGGGGATACGCGTACACCGATAAACTCATCTTT.

A word on this clone: This may be a read error, as it is one base from a much larger clone. The V gene is TRDV2, the J gene TRDJ1; perhaps TRDD3 as D (5 bases). The germline V and J ends were trimmed by 0 bases and 2 bases, with 24 bases remaining between them. The CDR3 runs to 19 residues. Germline assignment: CDR1 GEAIGNYY and CDR2 EKD. This CDR3 reads CACDTVWRIQYHTTDKLIF. CDR3 nucleotides: TGTGCCTGTGACACCGTCTGGAGGATCCAGTACCATACGACCGATAAACTCATCTTT.

This chain uses TRDV1 with TRDJ1; D is possibly TRDD3 (5 bases). The V gene lost 4 bases and the J gene lost 0 bases, with 12 bases spanning the gap. This CDR3 contains 15 residues. From germline, CDR1 is TSWWSYY and CDR2 QGS. The CDR3 region is CALGGLRGYTDKLIF. The CDR3 nucleotides are TGTGCTCTTGGGGGGCTAAGGGGGTACACCGATAAACTCATCTTT.

This clone occurred a few times. The V and J genes are TRDV1 and TRDJ1; possible D gene TRDD3, 6 bases. From germline, CDR1 is TSWWSYY and CDR2 QGS. The V end was cut by 0 bases, the J end by 1 base, with 21 bases between. The CDR3 runs to 19 residues. CDR3 loop: CALGELPDRGDRGTDKLIF. In nucleotides, the CDR3 is TGTGCTCTTGGGGAACTCCCTGATAGGGGGGACCGCGGCACCGATAAACTCATCTTT.